The clone carrying this T cell receptor (beta chain) was counted a few times. Its antigen is unidentified. Unique molecular identifiers were incorporated during preparation of the TCRbeta library. TCRdb fed the PCR reads into MiXCR, producing one record per CDR3 protein. The sample has about 290,000 distinct CDR3 sequences, about 7.3% seen once; the top ten hold 9.1%. The sample originates from a study of T-cell reconstitution after alpha-beta-depleted transplantation in children. Whole-study findings and limits: Several patients had high TCRbeta diversity at day 60; it came from surviving recipient T cells and thymic progenitors. T-cell numbers and diversity, one year after transplant, stemmed largely from T cells that were newly produced. The origin of alpha-beta T cells about two months after transplant was reportedly several hundred expanded graft clones.

CDR1 is LNHDA, CDR2 SQIVND, per germline (reference sequence). V dropped 5 bases and J dropped 6 bases, with 16 bases sitting between them. There are 15 residues in the CDR3. The specimen was peripheral blood, collected 360 days after TCRalphabeta/CD19-depleted stem cell transplant. This clonotype originated in a female patient aged 2-15 years who had a stem cell transplant for Fanconi anemia, so the T cells may come from the graft donor. V and J are TRBV19 and TRBJ1-4; D is ambiguous. CDR3 amino acids: CASSSDMILDEKLFF. CDR3 bases: TGTGCCAGTAGTTCCGATATGATTTTGGATGAAAAACTGTTTTTT.